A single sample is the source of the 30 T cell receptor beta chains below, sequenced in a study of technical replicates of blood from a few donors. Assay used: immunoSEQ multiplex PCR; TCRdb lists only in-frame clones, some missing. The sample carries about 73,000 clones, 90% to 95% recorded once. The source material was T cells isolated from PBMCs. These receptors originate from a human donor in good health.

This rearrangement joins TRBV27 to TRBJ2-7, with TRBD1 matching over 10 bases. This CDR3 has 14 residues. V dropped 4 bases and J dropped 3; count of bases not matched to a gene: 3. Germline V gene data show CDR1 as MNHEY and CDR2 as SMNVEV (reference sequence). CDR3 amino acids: CASSSGTGDYEQYF. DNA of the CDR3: TGTGCCAGCAGTTCCGGGACAGGGGACTACGAGCAGTACTTC.

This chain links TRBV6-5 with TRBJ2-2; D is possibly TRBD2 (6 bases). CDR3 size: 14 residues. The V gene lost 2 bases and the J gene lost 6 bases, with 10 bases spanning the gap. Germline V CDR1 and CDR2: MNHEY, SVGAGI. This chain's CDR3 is CASSYPGSSGELFF. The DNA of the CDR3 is TGTGCCAGCAGTTACCCCGGGAGTTCCGGGGAGCTGTTTTTT.

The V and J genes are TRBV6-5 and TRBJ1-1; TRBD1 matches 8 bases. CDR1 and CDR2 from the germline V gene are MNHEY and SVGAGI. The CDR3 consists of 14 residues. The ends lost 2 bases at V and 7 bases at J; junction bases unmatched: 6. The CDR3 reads CASSYNQGAVEAFF. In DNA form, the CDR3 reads TGTGCCAGCAGTTACAACCAGGGGGCGGTTGAAGCTTTCTTT.

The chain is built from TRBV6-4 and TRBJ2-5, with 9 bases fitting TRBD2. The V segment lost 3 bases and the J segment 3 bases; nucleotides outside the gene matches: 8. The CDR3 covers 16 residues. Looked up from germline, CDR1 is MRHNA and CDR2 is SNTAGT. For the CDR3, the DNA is TGTGCCAGCAGTGATGCGGTGCTAGCGGGAAAAGAGACCCAGTACTTC. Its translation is CASSDAVLAGKETQYF.

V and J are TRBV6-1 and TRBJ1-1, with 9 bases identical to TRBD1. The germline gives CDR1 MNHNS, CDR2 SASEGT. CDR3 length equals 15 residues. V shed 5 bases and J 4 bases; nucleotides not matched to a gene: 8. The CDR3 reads CASSRDGTGFTEAFF. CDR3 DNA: TGTGCCAGCAGTCGAGACGGGACAGGGTTCACTGAAGCTTTCTTT.

The CDR3 loop is CASSEIRGRPTGELFF. DNA for the CDR3: TGTGCCAGCAGTGAGATTAGGGGGCGACCAACCGGGGAGCTGTTTTTT. The chain joins TRBV6-1 to TRBJ2-2; 7 bases line up with TRBD1. Germline trimming cut 3 bases from V and 5 bases from J; bases unmatched to any gene: 9. This CDR3 region has 16 residues. CDR1 MNHNS and CDR2 SASEGT come from the germline V gene.

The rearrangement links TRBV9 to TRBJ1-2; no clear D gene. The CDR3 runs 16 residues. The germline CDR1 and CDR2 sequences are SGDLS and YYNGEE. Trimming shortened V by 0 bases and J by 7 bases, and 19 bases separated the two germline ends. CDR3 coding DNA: TGTGCCAGCAGCGTAGGTGCAGGAGCGGGCCTAGGTGGCTACACCTTC. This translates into CASSVGAGAGLGGYTF.

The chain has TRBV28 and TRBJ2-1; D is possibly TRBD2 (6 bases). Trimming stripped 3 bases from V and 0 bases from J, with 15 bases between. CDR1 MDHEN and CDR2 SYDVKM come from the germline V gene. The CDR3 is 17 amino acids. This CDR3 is CASSFHRLGSSYNEQFF. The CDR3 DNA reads TGTGCCAGCAGTTTCCACCGACTAGGGAGCTCCTACAATGAGCAGTTCTTC.

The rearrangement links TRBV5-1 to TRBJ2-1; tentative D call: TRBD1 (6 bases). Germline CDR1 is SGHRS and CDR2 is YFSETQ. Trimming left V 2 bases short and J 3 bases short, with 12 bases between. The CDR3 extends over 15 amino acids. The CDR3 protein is CASSLGGTYYNEQFF. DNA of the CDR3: TGCGCCAGCAGCTTAGGTGGGACATACTACAATGAGCAGTTCTTC. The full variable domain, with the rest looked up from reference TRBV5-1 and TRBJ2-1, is KAGVTQTPRYLIKTRGQQVTLSCSPISGHRSVSWYQQTPGQGLQFLFEYFSETQRNKGNFPGRFSGRQFSNSRSEMNVSTLELGDSALYLCASSLGGTYYNEQFFGPGTRLTVL.

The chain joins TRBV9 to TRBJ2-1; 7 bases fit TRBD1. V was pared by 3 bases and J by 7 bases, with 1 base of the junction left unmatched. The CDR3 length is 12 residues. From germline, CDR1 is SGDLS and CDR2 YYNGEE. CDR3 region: CASSGQGNEQFF. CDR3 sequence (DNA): TGTGCCAGCAGCGGACAGGGAAATGAGCAGTTCTTC.

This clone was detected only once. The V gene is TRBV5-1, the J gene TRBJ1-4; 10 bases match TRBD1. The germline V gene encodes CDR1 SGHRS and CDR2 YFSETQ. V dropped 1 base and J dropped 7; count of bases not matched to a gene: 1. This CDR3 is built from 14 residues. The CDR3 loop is CASSLRDRGEKLFF. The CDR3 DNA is TGCGCCAGCAGCTTGCGGGACAGGGGTGAAAAACTGTTTTTT.

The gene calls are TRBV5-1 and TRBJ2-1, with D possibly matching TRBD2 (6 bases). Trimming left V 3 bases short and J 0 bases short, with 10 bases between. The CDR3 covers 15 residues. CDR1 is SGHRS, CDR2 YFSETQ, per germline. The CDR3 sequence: CASSSAGLSYNEQFF. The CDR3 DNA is TGCGCCAGCAGCTCAGCGGGCCTCTCCTACAATGAGCAGTTCTTC.

The chain's CDR3 is CASSATETQYF. In nucleotides, the CDR3 is TGTGCCAGTTCAGCGACGGAGACCCAGTACTTC. This sequence joins TRBV25-1 and TRBJ2-5; D not resolved. CDR1 and CDR2 (germline): MGHDK, SYGVNS. V gave up 9 bases and J gave up 5 bases, with 10 bases separating them. CDR3 length: 11 amino acids. The whole variable domain, remainder taken from reference TRBV25-1 and TRBJ2-5, is EADIYQTPRYLVIGTGKKITLECSQTMGHDKMYWYQQDPGMELHLIHYSYGVNSTEKGDLSSESTVSRIRTEHFPLTLESARPSHTSQYLCASSATETQYFGPGTRLLVL.

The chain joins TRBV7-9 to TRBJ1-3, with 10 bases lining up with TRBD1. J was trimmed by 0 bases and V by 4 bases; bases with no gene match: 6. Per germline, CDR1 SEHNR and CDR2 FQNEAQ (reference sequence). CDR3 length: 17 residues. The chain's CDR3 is CASSYTDRGFSGNTIYF. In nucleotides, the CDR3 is TGTGCCAGCAGCTACACGGACAGGGGGTTCTCTGGAAACACCATATATTTT.

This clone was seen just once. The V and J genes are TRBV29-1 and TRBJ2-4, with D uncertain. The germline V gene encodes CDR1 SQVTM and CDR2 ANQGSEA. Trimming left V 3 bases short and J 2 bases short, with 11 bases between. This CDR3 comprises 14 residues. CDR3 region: CSVDFSGSKNIQYF. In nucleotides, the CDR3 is TGCAGCGTTGATTTTAGTGGTTCCAAAAACATTCAGTACTTC.

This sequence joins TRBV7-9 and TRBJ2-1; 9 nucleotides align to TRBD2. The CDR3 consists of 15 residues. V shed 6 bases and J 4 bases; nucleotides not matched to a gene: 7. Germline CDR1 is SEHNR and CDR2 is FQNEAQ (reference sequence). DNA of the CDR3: TGTGCCAGCAGGTCCCTAGCGGGGCAATACAATGAGCAGTTCTTC. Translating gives CASRSLAGQYNEQFF.

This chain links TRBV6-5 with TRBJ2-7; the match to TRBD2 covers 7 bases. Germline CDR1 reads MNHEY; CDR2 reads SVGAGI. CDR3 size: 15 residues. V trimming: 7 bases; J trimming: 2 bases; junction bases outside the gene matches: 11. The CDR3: CASTHYVGGTYEQYF. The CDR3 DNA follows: TGTGCCAGCACCCACTATGTGGGGGGGACCTACGAGCAGTACTTC.

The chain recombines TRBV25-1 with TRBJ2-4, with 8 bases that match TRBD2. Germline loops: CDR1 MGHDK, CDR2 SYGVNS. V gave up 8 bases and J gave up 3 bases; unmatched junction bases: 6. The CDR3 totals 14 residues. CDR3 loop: CASDGGVGKNIQYF. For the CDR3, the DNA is TGTGCCAGCGACGGGGGGGTAGGCAAAAACATTCAGTACTTC.

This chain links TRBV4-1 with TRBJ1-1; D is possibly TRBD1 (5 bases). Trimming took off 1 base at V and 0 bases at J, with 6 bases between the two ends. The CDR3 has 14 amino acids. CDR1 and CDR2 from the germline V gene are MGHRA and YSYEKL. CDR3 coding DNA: TGCGCCAGCAGCCAAGGGGGGGTGAACACTGAAGCTTTCTTT. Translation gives CASSQGGVNTEAFF.

The CDR3 here is CASSQGTSGAYEQYF. The CDR3 DNA follows: TGTGCCAGCAGCCAAGGGACTAGCGGGGCCTACGAGCAGTACTTC. This rearrangement joins TRBV4-2 to TRBJ2-7; 12 bases are shared with TRBD2. The CDR3 is made up of 15 amino acids. Germline loops: CDR1 LGHNA, CDR2 YNFKEQ. With V trimmed by 1 base and J by 2 bases, 0 bases remained unmatched.

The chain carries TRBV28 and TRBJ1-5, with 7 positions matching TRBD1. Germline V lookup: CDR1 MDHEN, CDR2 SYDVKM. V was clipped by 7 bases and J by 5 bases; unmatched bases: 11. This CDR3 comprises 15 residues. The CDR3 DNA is TGTGCCAGCACCGAGACAGGGAGGTATGATCAGCCCCAGCATTTT. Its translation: CASTETGRYDQPQHF.

In nucleotides, the CDR3 is TGTGCCTGGAGTCCTGTGTATCAATCGGTCTATGGCTACACCTTC. Amino acids: CAWSPVYQSVYGYTF. The chain employs TRBV30 and TRBJ1-2; no firm D call. Germline V gives CDR1 GTSNPN, CDR2 SVGIG (reference sequence). The CDR3 sequence is 15 residues long. Trimming stripped 2 bases from V and 4 bases from J, with 17 bases between.

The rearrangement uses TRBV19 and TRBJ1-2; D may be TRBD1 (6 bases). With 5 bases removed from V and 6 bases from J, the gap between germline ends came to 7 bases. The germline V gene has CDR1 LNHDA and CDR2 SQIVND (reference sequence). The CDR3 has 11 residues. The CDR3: CASSSGDGYTF. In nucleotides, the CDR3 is TGTGCCAGTAGTTCAGGGGATGGCTACACCTTC.

The CDR3 nucleotides are TGTGCCAGCACCCCACTCGTAGACACAGGTCGGTACGAGCAGTACTTC. As protein: CASTPLVDTGRYEQYF. The chain uses TRBV5-6 and TRBJ2-7; D perhaps matches TRBD1 (5 bases). The CDR3 consists of 16 residues. The V end lost 6 bases, the J end lost 4 bases, and 23 bases lay between the germline ends. Germline V gives CDR1 SGHDT, CDR2 YYEEEE.

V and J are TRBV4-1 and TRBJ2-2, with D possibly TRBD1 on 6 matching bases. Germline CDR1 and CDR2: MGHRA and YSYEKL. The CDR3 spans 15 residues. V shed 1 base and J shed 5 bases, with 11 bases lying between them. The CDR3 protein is CASSQARQVTGELFF. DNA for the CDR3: TGCGCCAGCAGCCAAGCCAGACAGGTGACCGGGGAGCTGTTTTTT.

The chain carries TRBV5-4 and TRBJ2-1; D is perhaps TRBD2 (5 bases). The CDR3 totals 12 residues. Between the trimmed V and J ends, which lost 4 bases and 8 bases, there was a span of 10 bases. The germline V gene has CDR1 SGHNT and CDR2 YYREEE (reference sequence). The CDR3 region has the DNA TGTGCCAGCAGCGCCCTCGGGGATGAGCAGTTCTTC. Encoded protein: CASSALGDEQFF.

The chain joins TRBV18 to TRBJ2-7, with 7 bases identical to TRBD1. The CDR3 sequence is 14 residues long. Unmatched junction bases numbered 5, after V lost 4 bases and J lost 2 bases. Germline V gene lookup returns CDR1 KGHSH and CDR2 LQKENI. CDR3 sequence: CASSLRTGPYEQYF. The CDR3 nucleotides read TGTGCCAGCTCACTAAGGACAGGCCCCTACGAGCAGTACTTC.

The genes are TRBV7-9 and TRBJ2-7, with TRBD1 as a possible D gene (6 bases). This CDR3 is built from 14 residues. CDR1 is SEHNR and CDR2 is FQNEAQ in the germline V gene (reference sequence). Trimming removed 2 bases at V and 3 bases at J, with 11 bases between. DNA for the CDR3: TGTGCCAGCAGCTTAACAGGGACCCTCTACGAGCAGTACTTC. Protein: CASSLTGTLYEQYF.

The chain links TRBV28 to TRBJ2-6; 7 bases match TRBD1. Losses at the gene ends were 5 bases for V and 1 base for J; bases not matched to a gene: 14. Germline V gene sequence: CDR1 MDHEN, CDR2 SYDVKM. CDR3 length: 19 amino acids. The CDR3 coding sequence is TGTGCCAGCAGTCCCCCTTTTTACAGGGGCGCGTCTGGGGCCAACGTCCTGACTTTC. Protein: CASSPPFYRGASGANVLTF.

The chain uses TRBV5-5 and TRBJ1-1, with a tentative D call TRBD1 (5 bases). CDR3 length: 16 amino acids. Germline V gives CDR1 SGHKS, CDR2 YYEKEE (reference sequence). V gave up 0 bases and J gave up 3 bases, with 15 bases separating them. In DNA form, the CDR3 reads TGTGCCAGCAGCTTGGAGCGGGGGAGCTGGTACACTGAAGCTTTCTTT. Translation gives CASSLERGSWYTEAFF.